The 14 T cell receptor beta chains below were found in one sample sequenced in a study of cytomegalovirus exposure and HLA in healthy donors. The study ran its PCR with 60 Vbeta and 13 Jbeta primers. Libraries were prepared by immunoSEQ multiplex PCR; TCRdb keeps only in-frame clonotypes and omits some of them. The sample consists of about 190,000 clones, 81% of them appearing once. Sequencing used PBMCs. The receptors were sampled from a man in his fifties or sixties in good health and CMV-seronegative.

The chain has TRBV10-3 and TRBJ1-1; a possible D gene is TRBD1 (6 bases). V was trimmed by 6 bases and J by 5 bases, leaving 16 bases between them. This CDR3 contains 14 residues. CDR1 and CDR2 from the germline V gene are ENHRY and SYGVKD. The CDR3 is CAISPGGQWTEAFF. CDR3 DNA sequence: TGTGCCATCAGCCCCGGGGGGCAGTGGACTGAAGCTTTCTTT.

Worth noting for this clone: At one boundary the junction diverges from the germline segment, which might be a read error. The rearrangement uses TRBV7-9 and TRBJ1-2, with unresolved D. The CDR3 length is 11 residues. Germline CDR1 SEHNR, CDR2 FQNEAQ (reference sequence). The CDR3 reads CSSSWSRGYTF. CDR3 nucleotides: TGTTCCAGCAGCTGGAGTCGCGGCTACACCTTC.

This clone was seen once. The chain recombines TRBV6-5 with TRBJ1-4, with D maybe TRBD1 (5 bases). This CDR3 region has 15 residues. Per the germline V gene, CDR1 is MNHEY and CDR2 is SVGAGI. The ends were cut back, 6 bases at V and 6 bases at J, with 17 bases in the middle. The CDR3 reads CASREYPARDEKLFF. In DNA form, the CDR3 reads TGTGCCAGCAGGGAGTACCCCGCCAGGGATGAAAAACTGTTTTTT.

CDR3 nucleotide sequence: TGTGCCAGCAGTTTAAATCCCGGACTTGTGGACGAGCAGTACTTC. Translating it yields CASSLNPGLVDEQYF. J is TRBJ2-7 and V is TRBV27; tentatively, D is TRBD2 (5 bases). The CDR3 is 15 residues long. V dropped 2 bases and J dropped 5 bases, with 16 bases sitting between them. From germline, CDR1 is MNHEY and CDR2 SMNVEV (reference sequence).

This clone has a single count. The rearrangement joins TRBV6-5 to TRBJ1-6; D perhaps matches TRBD1 (5 bases). V was shortened by 8 bases and J by 7 bases, with 15 bases between the two germline ends. Germline CDR1 is MNHEY and CDR2 is SVGAGI. CDR3 length: 14 amino acids. The CDR3 protein is CASPSGWGNSPLHF. CDR3 DNA sequence: TGTGCCAGCCCTTCAGGGTGGGGAAATTCACCCCTCCACTTT.

This clone was counted a single time. The chain is built from TRBV21-1 and TRBJ2-1; the table's D gene call, TRBD1, was not cross checked with the DNA. TRBV21-1 is a pseudogene segment. This CDR3 has 16 residues. The CDR3 DNA follows: TGTGCCAGCAGCACCCTCCGGCCCGGACAGAAGAATGAGCAGTTCTTC. It codes for CASSTLRPGQKNEQFF.

The rearrangement links TRBV10-3 to TRBJ1-3; no clear D. The germline V gene has CDR1 ENHRY and CDR2 SYGVKD. The CDR3 consists of 16 residues. With 4 bases removed from V and 0 bases from J, the gap between germline ends came to 13 bases. CDR3 loop: CAISVAATFSGNTIYF. The CDR3 coding sequence is TGTGCCATCAGTGTGGCGGCCACTTTCTCTGGAAACACCATATATTTT.

The V call is TRBV7-2, the J call TRBJ2-5; TRBD2 agrees at 13 bases. This CDR3 is 16 amino acids long. Losses at the gene ends were 4 bases for V and 2 bases for J; bases not matched to a gene: 4. The germline V gene encodes CDR1 SGHTA and CDR2 FQGNSA. CDR3 region: CASSSSGLAGQETQYF. The DNA of the CDR3 is TGTGCCAGCAGCTCCTCGGGACTAGCGGGGCAAGAGACCCAGTACTTC.

CDR3 bases: TGTGCCAGAAGTTCCACTCCTTGGAGGGGGCGCAGGGTGGACACTGAAGCTTTCTTT. Its translation: CARSSTPWRGRRVDTEAFF. The rearrangement uses TRBV5-3 and TRBJ1-1, with 7 bases identical to TRBD1. TRBV5-3 is an ORF, and what it does is uncertain. Unmatched junction bases numbered 22, after V lost 5 bases and J lost 3 bases. The CDR3 covers 19 residues.

This clone was detected only once. The V call is TRBV4-3, the J call TRBJ2-1, with D possibly matching TRBD1 (5 bases). Germline CDR1 is LGHNA and CDR2 is YSLEER. Trimming pared 2 bases from V and 9 bases from J, leaving 17 bases between. The CDR3 sequence is 15 residues long. The CDR3 protein is CASSQKPQGDGEQFF. Here the CDR3 DNA reads TGCGCCAGCAGCCAAAAACCCCAAGGGGATGGTGAGCAGTTCTTC.

Of note for this clone: Within the sample, other DNA sequences also encode this same CDR3. This sequence joins TRBV9 and TRBJ1-5; 7 nucleotides line up with TRBD1. Germline lookup yields CDR1 SGDLS and CDR2 YYNGEE. With 0 bases clipped from V and 2 bases from J, the junction kept 2 bases outside the gene matches. The CDR3 consists of 15 residues. For the CDR3, the DNA is TGTGCCAGCAGCGTAGGCGGGACAGGCAATCAGCCCCAGCATTTT. Protein: CASSVGGTGNQPQHF.

The rearrangement joins TRBV4-1 to TRBJ2-1, with D perhaps TRBD2 (6 bases). Per the germline V gene, CDR1 is MGHRA and CDR2 is YSYEKL. Trimming removed 3 bases at V and 10 bases at J, with 16 bases between. CDR3 length equals 14 residues. The CDR3 protein is CASSQLAPYWEQFF. CDR3 nucleotide sequence: TGCGCCAGCAGCCAGCTAGCGCCCTATTGGGAGCAGTTCTTC.

This clone was counted a few times. The chain carries TRBV4-3 and TRBJ1-1; maybe TRBD1 (5 bases). The CDR3 is 13 residues long. V lost 4 bases to trimming and J lost 4 bases, with 10 bases between them. Looked up from germline, CDR1 is LGHNA and CDR2 is YSLEER. The CDR3: CASSPRVGTEAFF. Written as DNA, the CDR3 is TGCGCCAGCAGCCCCAGGGTGGGCACTGAAGCTTTCTTT.

This clone was observed a single time. The rearrangement joins TRBV7-9 to TRBJ2-5, with D possibly matching TRBD1 (7 bases). Germline V gene data show CDR1 as SEHNR and CDR2 as FQNEAQ (reference sequence). The CDR3 contains 14 residues. V lost 5 bases to trimming and J lost 5 bases, with 15 bases between them. The CDR3 DNA sequence: TGTGCCAGCAGCAACCTGACAGGGAGGGAGACCCAGTACTTC. It codes for CASSNLTGRETQYF.